The T cell receptor beta chain described here comes from a study of T cell responses to AZD1222 COVID-19 vaccine. Study summary: Second doses were pooled across both intervals (about 4 or about 12 weeks). General study results and limits: Clonal diversity was possibly underestimated; the donors were predominantly white British and more often female. Samples come after the peak T cell response, not at day 14.

As concerns this clone: Its antigen remains unknown.

Trimming cost V 0 bases and J 10 bases, with 5 bases left between them. Germline V gene lookup returns CDR1 SGDLS and CDR2 YYNGEE. The CDR3 covers 11 residues. Clones were read by immunoSEQ multiplex PCR, and TCRdb kept only the in-frame ones, dropping some. This table has 100,000 to 150,000 clones, roughly nine tenths appearing once. This TCR was recovered from an adult in good health. Specimen: peripheral blood, collected on day 0 of AZD1222 vaccination. The chain joins TRBV9 to TRBJ2-1; D not certain. CDR3 residues: CASSVGPEQFF. DNA for the CDR3: TGTGCCAGCAGCGTAGGACCCGAGCAGTTCTTC.